This passage covers 15 T cell receptor beta chains from one sample sequenced in a study of human T cells and chemical hapten exposure. TCRdb processed the RACE reads anew with MiXCR; each CDR3 protein has one entry. Counted here are roughly 30,000 distinct CDR3 sequences, approximately 9% occurring once; the ten biggest clones make up under 8.5%. Time point described: patch test 2, 6 weeks after DPC sensitization. Treatment: therapeutic diphenylcyclopropenone sensitization with weekly scalp DPC. This specimen consisted of whole blood, obtained in connection with sensitization to the hapten diphenylcyclopropenone (DPC). All receptors derive from a man between 25 and 39 years old with alopecia areata. Some clones in this sample may be carry-over from other donors' samples.

The chain carries TRBV19 and TRBJ1-5, with 10 bases fitting TRBD1. Germline assignment: CDR1 LNHDA and CDR2 SQIVND (reference sequence). Germline trimming cut 6 bases from V and 0 bases from J; bases unmatched to any gene: 5. The CDR3 loop spans 16 amino acids. The CDR3 here is CASSKDRGSSNQPQHF. CDR3 DNA: TGTGCCAGTAGCAAGGACAGGGGGTCTAGCAATCAGCCCCAGCATTTT. Supplemented by reference TRBV19 and TRBJ1-5, the full variable domain reads DGGITQSPKYLFRKEGQNVTLSCEQNLNHDAMYWYRQDPGQGLRLIYYSQIVNDFQKGDIAEGYSVSREKKESFPLTVTSAQKNPTAFYLCASSKDRGSSNQPQHFGDGTRLSIL.

The table lists this clonotype with a few counts. V is TRBV7-9 and J is TRBJ2-7; D gene unclear. The germline CDR1 and CDR2 sequences are SEHNR and FQNEAQ (reference sequence). This CDR3 comprises 15 residues. Trimming cost V 3 bases and J 4 bases, with 16 bases left between them. For the CDR3, the DNA is TGTGCCAGCAGCTTCCCTAGAATGAACGTTTACGAGCAGTACTTC. Protein sequence: CASSFPRMNVYEQYF. The full variable domain, in which reference TRBV7-9 and TRBJ2-7 provide the parts outside the CDR3, is DTGVSQNPRHKITKRGQNVTFRCDPISEHNRLYWYRQTLGQGPEFLTYFQNEAQLEKSRLLSDRFSAERPKGSFSTLEIQRTEQGDSAMYLCASSFPRMNVYEQYFGPGTRLTVT.

This clonotype showed up many times. The chain carries TRBV30 and TRBJ1-5, with D possibly TRBD1 on 5 matching bases. Germline CDR1 and CDR2: GTSNPN and SVGIG (reference sequence). The germline V and J ends were trimmed by 0 bases and 9 bases, with 15 bases remaining between them. The CDR3 sequence is 14 residues long. CDR3 sequence (DNA): TGTGCCTGGAGTGTACCGGGGACCCATGCGCCCCAGCATTTT. The encoded protein is CAWSVPGTHAPQHF.

The chain is built from TRBV7-9 and TRBJ2-2, with D maybe TRBD1 (6 bases). There are 20 residues in the CDR3. Trimming cost V 5 bases and J 3 bases, with 28 bases left between them. Germline CDR1 reads SEHNR; CDR2 reads FQNEAQ (reference sequence). In nucleotides, the CDR3 is TGTGCCAGCAGCCTACGCCCTACTCTTACGGACAGCCCGTACACCGGGGAGCTGTTTTTT. Encoded protein: CASSLRPTLTDSPYTGELFF.

This clonotype was seen repeatedly, ten times or more. This chain connects TRBV12-3 or TRBV12-4 to TRBJ1-1, with D unresolved. V was trimmed by 6 bases and J by 5 bases, leaving 16 bases between them. The CDR3 runs 14 residues. CDR3 DNA sequence: TGTGCCAGCAGATTCACGGAAACCAAGACTGAAGCTTTCTTT. It codes for CASRFTETKTEAFF.

The table lists this clonotype with a few counts. The rearrangement uses TRBV27 and TRBJ2-2; the D call may be TRBD1 or TRBD2 (7 bases each). V lost 2 bases and J lost 2, with 12 bases in between. Germline CDR1 and CDR2: MNHEY and SMNVEV (reference sequence). The CDR3 has 16 residues. The CDR3 sequence is CASSLQGGPNTGELFF. In nucleotides, the CDR3 is TGTGCCAGCAGTTTACAGGGGGGGCCTAACACCGGGGAGCTGTTTTTT.

This clonotype was counted at least ten times. The chain couples TRBV7-2 to TRBJ1-5; TRBD1 agrees at 7 bases. This CDR3 contains 16 residues. In germline, CDR1 is SGHTA, CDR2 FQGNSA. Trimming at V came to 4 bases and at J to 0 bases, leaving 6 bases not matched to a gene. CDR3 residues: CASSSGQDLSNQPQHF. CDR3 in DNA: TGTGCCAGCAGCTCAGGACAGGACCTTAGCAATCAGCCCCAGCATTTT.

This clonotype showed up many times. The chain uses TRBV6-2 or TRBV6-3 and TRBJ1-1, with 9 bases identical to TRBD1. This CDR3 spans 13 amino acids. The V gene's germline CDR1 is MNHEY and CDR2 SVGEGT. V gave up 6 bases and J gave up 8 bases; unmatched junction bases: 7. Written as DNA, the CDR3 is TGTGCCAGCAGATCTACAGGGGGCAGGGAAGCTTTCTTT. Amino acid sequence: CASRSTGGREAFF.

V and J are TRBV11-2 and TRBJ1-2, with D uncertain. CDR3 length equals 14 residues. The ends were cut back, 8 bases at V and 8 bases at J, with 21 bases in the middle. The germline gives CDR1 SGHAT, CDR2 FQNNGV. Written as DNA, the CDR3 is TGTGCCAGCGCTATCTTCAGCGCGGGCCCCGGCTACACCTTC. Its protein is CASAIFSAGPGYTF. The full variable domain, its missing parts supplied by reference TRBV11-2 and TRBJ1-2, is EAGVAQSPRYKIIEKRQSVAFWCNPISGHATLYWYQQILGQGPKLLIQFQNNGVVDDSQLPKDRFSAERLKGVDSTLKIQPAKLEDSAVYLCASAIFSAGPGYTFGSGTRLTVV.

The chain has TRBV4-2 and TRBJ2-2; D might be TRBD2 (6 bases). V was shortened by 3 bases and J by 2 bases, with 7 bases between the two germline ends. CDR3 length: 14 amino acids. Germline V lookup: CDR1 LGHNA, CDR2 YNFKEQ. The CDR3 reads CASSQGLNTGELFF. The DNA of the CDR3 is TGTGCCAGCAGCCAGGGACTTAACACCGGGGAGCTGTTTTTT.

There are many counts of this clonotype. V is TRBV9 and J is TRBJ2-3; possible D gene TRBD2, 6 bases. The ends were cut back, 5 bases at V and 2 bases at J, with 9 bases in the middle. The CDR3 is 13 amino acids. CDR1 is SGDLS, CDR2 YYNGEE, per germline. DNA for the CDR3: TGTGCCAGCAGTATAGCGGACACAGATACGCAGTATTTT. Amino acid sequence: CASSIADTDTQYF.

Only a few counts were recorded for this clonotype. The germline gene is not matched at one end of the junction; a read error may be the cause. The rearrangement joins TRBV7-9 to TRBJ2-3; D may be TRBD1 or TRBD2 (5 bases each). The CDR3 is made up of 13 amino acids. Per germline, CDR1 SEHNR and CDR2 FQNEAQ (reference sequence). The CDR3 region has the DNA TGCAAGTCATGGGACGGAAACACAGATACGCAGTATTTT. Encoded protein: CKSWDGNTDTQYF.

This clonotype turned up a few times. The gene calls are TRBV19 and TRBJ2-7, with 9 bases aligning to TRBD1. The CDR3 is 14 residues long. The V segment lost 5 bases and the J segment 3 bases; nucleotides outside the gene matches: 5. Per germline, CDR1 LNHDA and CDR2 SQIVND (reference sequence). CDR3 DNA sequence: TGTGCCAGTAGTTCTGGGACAGGGATCTACGAGCAGTACTTC. It translates to CASSSGTGIYEQYF. The whole variable domain, remainder taken from reference TRBV19 and TRBJ2-7, is DGGITQSPKYLFRKEGQNVTLSCEQNLNHDAMYWYRQDPGQGLRLIYYSQIVNDFQKGDIAEGYSVSREKKESFPLTVTSAQKNPTAFYLCASSSGTGIYEQYFGPGTRLTVT.

This clonotype was counted many times. V is TRBV6-7 and J is TRBJ1-2; D is possibly TRBD1 (5 bases). TRBV6-7 counts as an open reading frame of uncertain function. Trimming left V 2 bases short and J 4 bases short, with 14 bases between. This CDR3 is 15 amino acids long. The CDR3 nucleotides are TGTGCCAGCAGTTACGGTCAGGGAAACTTCTATGGCTACACCTTC. Amino acid sequence: CASSYGQGNFYGYTF.

This clonotype was seen a few times. This chain uses TRBV6-2 or TRBV6-3 with TRBJ1-6; no firm D call. Germline V gene data show CDR1 as MNHEY and CDR2 as SVGEGT. The CDR3 contains 15 residues. The ends were cut back, 0 bases at V and 10 bases at J, with 13 bases in the middle. The CDR3 spells CASSYSSGFSSPLHF. The CDR3 region has the DNA TGTGCCAGCAGTTACTCGTCGGGCTTTAGCTCACCCCTCCACTTT.